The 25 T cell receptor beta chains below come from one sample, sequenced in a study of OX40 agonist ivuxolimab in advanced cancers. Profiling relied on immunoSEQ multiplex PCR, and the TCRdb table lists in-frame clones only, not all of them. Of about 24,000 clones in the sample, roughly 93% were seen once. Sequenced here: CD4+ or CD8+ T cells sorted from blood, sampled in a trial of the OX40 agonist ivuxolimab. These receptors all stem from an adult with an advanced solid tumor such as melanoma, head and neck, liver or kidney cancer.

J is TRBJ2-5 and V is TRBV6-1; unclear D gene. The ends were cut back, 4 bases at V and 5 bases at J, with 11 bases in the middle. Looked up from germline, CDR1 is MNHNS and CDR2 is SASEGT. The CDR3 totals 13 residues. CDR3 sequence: CASSAWAYETQYF. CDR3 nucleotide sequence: TGTGCCAGCAGTGCTTGGGCGTATGAGACCCAGTACTTC.

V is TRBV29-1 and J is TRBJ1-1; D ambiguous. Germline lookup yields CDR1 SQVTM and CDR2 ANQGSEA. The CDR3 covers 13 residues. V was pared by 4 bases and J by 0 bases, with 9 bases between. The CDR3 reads CSVARPLNTEAFF. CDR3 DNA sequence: TGCAGCGTTGCGAGACCCCTGAACACTGAAGCTTTCTTT.

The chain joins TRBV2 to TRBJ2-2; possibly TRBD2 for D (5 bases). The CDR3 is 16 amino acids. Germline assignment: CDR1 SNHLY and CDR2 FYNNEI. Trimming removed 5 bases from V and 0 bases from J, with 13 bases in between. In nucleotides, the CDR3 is TGTGCCAGCAGTTCTCGGGGATACCCGAACACCGGGGAGCTGTTTTTT. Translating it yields CASSSRGYPNTGELFF.

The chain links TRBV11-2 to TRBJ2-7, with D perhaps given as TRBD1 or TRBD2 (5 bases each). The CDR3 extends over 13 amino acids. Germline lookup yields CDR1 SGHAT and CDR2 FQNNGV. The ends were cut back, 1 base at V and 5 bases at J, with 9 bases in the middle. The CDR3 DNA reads TGTGCCAGCAGCTTAGTAGGGGACCACGAGCAGTACTTC. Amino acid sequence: CASSLVGDHEQYF. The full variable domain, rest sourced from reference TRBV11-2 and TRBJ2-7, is EAGVAQSPRYKIIEKRQSVAFWCNPISGHATLYWYQQILGQGPKLLIQFQNNGVVDDSQLPKDRFSAERLKGVDSTLKIQPAKLEDSAVYLCASSLVGDHEQYFGPGTRLTVT.

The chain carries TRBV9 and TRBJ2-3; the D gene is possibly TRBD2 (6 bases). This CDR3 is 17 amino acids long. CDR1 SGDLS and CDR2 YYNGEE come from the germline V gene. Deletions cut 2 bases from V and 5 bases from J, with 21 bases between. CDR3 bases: TGTGCCAGCAGCGTTTCGCCCGGAGGGCCCCAGGGAGATACGCAGTATTTT. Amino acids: CASSVSPGGPQGDTQYF.

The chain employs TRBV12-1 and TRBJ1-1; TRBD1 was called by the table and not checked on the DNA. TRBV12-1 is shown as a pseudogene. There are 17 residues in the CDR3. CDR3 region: CASSFGDPGDRNTEAFF. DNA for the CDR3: TGTGCCAGCAGCTTTGGGGACCCCGGGGACAGGAACACTGAAGCTTTCTTT.

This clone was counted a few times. CDR3 DNA: TGTGCCAGCAGCTTATACGGGGGAGGACGCACTGAAGCTTTCTTT. Encoded protein: CASSLYGGGRTEAFF. V gene TRBV11-3 combines with J gene TRBJ1-1, with D possibly being TRBD1 (5 bases). The germline V gene has CDR1 SGHNT and CDR2 YENEEA. Between the trimmed V and J ends, which lost 2 bases and 4 bases, there was a span of 14 bases. This CDR3 region has 15 residues.

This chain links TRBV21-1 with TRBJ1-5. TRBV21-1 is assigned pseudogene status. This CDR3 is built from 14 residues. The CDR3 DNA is TGTGCCAGCAGCAAAGAGGGGGGAGGACAGCCCCAGCATTTT. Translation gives CASSKEGGGQPQHF.

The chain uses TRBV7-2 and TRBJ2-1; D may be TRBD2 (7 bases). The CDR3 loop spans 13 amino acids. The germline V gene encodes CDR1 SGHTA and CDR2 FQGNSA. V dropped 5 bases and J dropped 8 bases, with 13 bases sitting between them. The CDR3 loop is CASSPRGGYEQFF. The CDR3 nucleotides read TGTGCCAGCAGCCCAAGGGGGGGCTATGAGCAGTTCTTC.

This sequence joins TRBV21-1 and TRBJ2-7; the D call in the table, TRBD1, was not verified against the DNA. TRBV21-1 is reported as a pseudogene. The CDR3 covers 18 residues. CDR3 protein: CASTPPGTGTATFYEQYF. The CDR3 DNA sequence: TGTGCCAGCACCCCCCCGGGAACCGGGACAGCGACTTTCTACGAGCAGTACTTC.

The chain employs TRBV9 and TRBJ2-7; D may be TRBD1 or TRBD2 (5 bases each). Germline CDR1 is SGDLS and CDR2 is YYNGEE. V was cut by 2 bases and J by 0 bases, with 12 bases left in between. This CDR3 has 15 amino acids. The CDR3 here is CASSVSGQGSYEQYF. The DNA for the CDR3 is TGTGCCAGCAGCGTCTCGGGGCAGGGCTCCTACGAGCAGTACTTC.

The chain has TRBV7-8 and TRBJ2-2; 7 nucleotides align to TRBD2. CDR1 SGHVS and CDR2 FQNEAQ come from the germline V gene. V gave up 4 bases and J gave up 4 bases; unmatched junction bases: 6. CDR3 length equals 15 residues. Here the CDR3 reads CASSSLVAGTGELFF. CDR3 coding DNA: TGTGCCAGCAGCTCACTAGTAGCGGGCACCGGGGAGCTGTTTTTT.

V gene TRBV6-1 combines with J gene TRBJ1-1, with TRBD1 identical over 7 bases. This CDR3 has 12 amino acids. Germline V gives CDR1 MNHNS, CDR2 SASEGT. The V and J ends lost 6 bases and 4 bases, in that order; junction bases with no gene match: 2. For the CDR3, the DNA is TGTGCCAGCAGCGAGGGGGCCACTGAAGCTTTCTTT. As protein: CASSEGATEAFF.

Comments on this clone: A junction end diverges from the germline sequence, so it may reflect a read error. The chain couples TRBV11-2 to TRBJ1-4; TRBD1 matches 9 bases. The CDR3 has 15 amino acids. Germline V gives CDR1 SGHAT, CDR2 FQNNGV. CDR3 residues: CASSLGQGSIEKLFF. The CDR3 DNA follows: TGTGCCAGCAGTTTAGGACAGGGGTCGATTGAAAAACTGTTTTTT.

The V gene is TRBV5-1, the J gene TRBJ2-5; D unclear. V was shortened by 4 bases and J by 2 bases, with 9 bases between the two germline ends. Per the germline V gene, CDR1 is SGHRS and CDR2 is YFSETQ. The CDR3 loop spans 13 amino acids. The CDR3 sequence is CASSGVGQETQYF. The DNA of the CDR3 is TGCGCCAGCAGCGGGGTAGGGCAAGAGACCCAGTACTTC.

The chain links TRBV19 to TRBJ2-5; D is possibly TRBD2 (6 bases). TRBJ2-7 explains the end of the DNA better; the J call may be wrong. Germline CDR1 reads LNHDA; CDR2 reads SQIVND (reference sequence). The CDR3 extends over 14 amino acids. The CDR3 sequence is CASSIGIAAYEQYF. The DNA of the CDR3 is TGTGCCAGTAGTATAGGGATAGCGGCGTACGAGCAGTACTTC.

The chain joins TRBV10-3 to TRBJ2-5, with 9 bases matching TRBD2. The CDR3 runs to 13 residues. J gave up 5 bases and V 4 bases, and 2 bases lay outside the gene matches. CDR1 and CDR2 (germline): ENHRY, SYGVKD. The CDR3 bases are TGTGCCATCAGTGTGGCGGGGGGGGAGACCCAGTACTTC. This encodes CAISVAGGETQYF.

CDR3 protein: CASSGQGIQQPQHF. DNA for the CDR3: TGTGCCAGCTCGGGACAGGGAATTCAGCAGCCCCAGCATTTT. This sequence joins TRBV19 and TRBJ1-5; 9 positions agree with TRBD1. J gave up 7 bases and V 9 bases, and 10 bases lay outside the gene matches. Germline V CDR1 and CDR2: LNHDA, SQIVND (reference sequence). The CDR3 has 14 residues. Using reference TRBV19 and TRBJ1-5 for the parts outside the CDR3, the full variable domain is DGGITQSPKYLFRKEGQNVTLSCEQNLNHDAMYWYRQDPGQGLRLIYYSQIVNDFQKGDIAEGYSVSREKKESFPLTVTSAQKNPTAFYLCASSGQGIQQPQHFGDGTRLSIL.

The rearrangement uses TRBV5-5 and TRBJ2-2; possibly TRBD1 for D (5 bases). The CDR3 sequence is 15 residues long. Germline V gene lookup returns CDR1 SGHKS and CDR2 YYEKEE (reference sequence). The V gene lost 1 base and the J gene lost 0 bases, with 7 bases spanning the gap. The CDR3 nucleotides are TGTGCCAGCAGCTTGAAGGGGTCGAACACCGGGGAGCTGTTTTTT. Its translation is CASSLKGSNTGELFF. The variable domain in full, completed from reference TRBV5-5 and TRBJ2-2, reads DAGVTQSPTHLIKTRGQQVTLRCSPISGHKSVSWYQQVLGQGPQFIFQYYEKEERGRGNFPDRFSARQFPNYSSELNVNALLLGDSALYLCASSLKGSNTGELFFGEGSRLTVL.

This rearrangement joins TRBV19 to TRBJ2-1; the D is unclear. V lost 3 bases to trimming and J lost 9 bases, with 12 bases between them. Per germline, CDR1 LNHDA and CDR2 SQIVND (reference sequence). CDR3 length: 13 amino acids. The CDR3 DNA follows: TGTGCCAGTAGTATTCGGACCTGGGGTGAGCAGTTCTTC. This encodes CASSIRTWGEQFF.

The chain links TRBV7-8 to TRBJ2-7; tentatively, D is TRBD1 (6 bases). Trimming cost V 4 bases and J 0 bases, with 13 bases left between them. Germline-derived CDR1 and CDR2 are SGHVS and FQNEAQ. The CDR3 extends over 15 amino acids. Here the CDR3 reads CASSSRQAGSYEQYF. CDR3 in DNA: TGTGCCAGCAGCTCGAGACAGGCAGGCTCCTACGAGCAGTACTTC.

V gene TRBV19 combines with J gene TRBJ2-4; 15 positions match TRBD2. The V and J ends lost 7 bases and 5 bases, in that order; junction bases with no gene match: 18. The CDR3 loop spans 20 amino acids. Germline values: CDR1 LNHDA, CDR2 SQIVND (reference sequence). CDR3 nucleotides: TGTGCCAGTACCAAAATGCCCGGACTAGCGGGGGGGCCGGGGGAAAACATTCAGTACTTC. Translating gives CASTKMPGLAGGPGENIQYF.

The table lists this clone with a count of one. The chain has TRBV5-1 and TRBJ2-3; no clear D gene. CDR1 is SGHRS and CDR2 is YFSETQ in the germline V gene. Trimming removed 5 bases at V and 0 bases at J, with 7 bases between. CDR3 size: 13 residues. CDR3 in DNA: TGCGCCAGCAGATCTCTGAGCACAGATACGCAGTATTTT. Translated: CASRSLSTDTQYF.

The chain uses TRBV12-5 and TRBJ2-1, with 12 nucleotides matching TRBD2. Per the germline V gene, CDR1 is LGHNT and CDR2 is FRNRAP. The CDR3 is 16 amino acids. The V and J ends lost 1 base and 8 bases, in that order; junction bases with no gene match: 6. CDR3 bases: TGTGCTAGTGGTTTGGGACTAGCGGGAGAAGGCGATGAGCAGTTCTTC. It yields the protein CASGLGLAGEGDEQFF.

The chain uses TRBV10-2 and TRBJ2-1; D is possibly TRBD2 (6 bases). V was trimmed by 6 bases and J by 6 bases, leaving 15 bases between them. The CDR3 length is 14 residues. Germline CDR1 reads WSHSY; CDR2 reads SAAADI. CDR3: CASRLSGPGNEQFF. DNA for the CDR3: TGCGCCAGCAGATTGAGCGGGCCGGGCAATGAGCAGTTCTTC.